Below, 14 T cell receptor beta chains from the same sample are listed, as sequenced in a study of T cell repertoires in cytomegalovirus infection. Each CDR3 protein is one row after TCRdb ran MiXCR on the reads. The table lists a few hundred thousand distinct CDR3 sequences, 17% of them singletons, with about 11% in the top ten. Sample: PBMCs. The receptors were gathered from a human donor in good health (CMV status not recorded). Some clones in this sample may be carry-over from other donors' samples.

This clonotype was detected ten times or more. The CDR3 DNA follows: TGTGCCAGCAGTTTGACAGGACAGGGAGGTTCACCCCTCCACTTT. Residues: CASSLTGQGGSPLHF. The J gene is TRBJ1-6, the V gene TRBV12-3 or TRBV12-4; 8 bases match TRBD1. The CDR3 consists of 15 residues. V dropped 3 bases and J dropped 9; count of bases not matched to a gene: 7.

The CDR3 DNA reads TGTGCCAGCAGCATGGACAAGATCTACGAGCAGTACTTC. Protein product: CASSMDKIYEQYF. The V and J genes are TRBV6-5 and TRBJ2-7; TRBD1 is a possible D gene (5 bases). Per germline, CDR1 MNHEY and CDR2 SVGAGI. Trimming took off 6 bases at V and 3 bases at J, with 12 bases between the two ends. The CDR3 is 13 amino acids.

The gene calls are TRBV19 and TRBJ2-5; unclear D gene. V dropped 0 bases and J dropped 5 bases, with 10 bases sitting between them. CDR1 LNHDA and CDR2 SQIVND come from the germline V gene (reference sequence). The CDR3 is made up of 14 amino acids. This CDR3 reads CASSIDEVLETQYF. The CDR3 DNA reads TGTGCCAGTAGTATAGACGAGGTTCTTGAGACCCAGTACTTC. The entire variable domain, with the rest obtained from reference TRBV19 and TRBJ2-5, is as follows: DGGITQSPKYLFRKEGQNVTLSCEQNLNHDAMYWYRQDPGQGLRLIYYSQIVNDFQKGDIAEGYSVSREKKESFPLTVTSAQKNPTAFYLCASSIDEVLETQYFGPGTRLLVL.

This clonotype was found many times. The chain has TRBV12-3 or TRBV12-4 and TRBJ1-1; TRBD1 might be the D (5 bases). The CDR3 runs 15 residues. Deletions cut 6 bases from V and 4 bases from J, with 18 bases between. The DNA for the CDR3 is TGTGCCAGCAGCCGTGGGGGGGAAGGTTCCACTGAAGCTTTCTTT. Protein: CASSRGGEGSTEAFF.

The chain recombines TRBV6-6 with TRBJ2-3; D is unclear. The CDR3 is 16 amino acids. Looked up from germline, CDR1 is MNHNY and CDR2 is SVGAGI (reference sequence). Deletions cut 6 bases from V and 0 bases from J, with 16 bases between. CDR3 residues: CASRPRVSSSTDTQYF. CDR3 in DNA: TGTGCCAGCAGGCCCCGGGTTAGCTCTAGCACAGATACGCAGTATTTT.

In its sample, this clonotype was seen a few times. V usage is TRBV20-1 and J usage is TRBJ1-1, with TRBD1 matching 10 bases. Germline V gives CDR1 DFQATT, CDR2 SNEGSKA (reference sequence). The CDR3 totals 15 residues. The V segment lost 0 bases and the J segment 5 bases; nucleotides outside the gene matches: 6. The CDR3, as DNA: TGCAGTGCTAGAGATCTAGACAGGGGGCCGACTGAAGCTTTCTTT. This translates into CSARDLDRGPTEAFF.

The table lists this clonotype with many counts. The rearrangement uses TRBV11-3 and TRBJ2-5; 13 positions agree with TRBD2. Trimming at V came to 4 bases and at J to 4 bases, leaving 3 bases not matched to a gene. CDR1 and CDR2 (germline): SGHNT, YENEEA. The CDR3 is made up of 15 amino acids. CDR3 amino acids: CASSSGLAGIETQYF. CDR3 sequence (DNA): TGTGCCAGCAGCTCGGGACTAGCGGGGATAGAGACCCAGTACTTC. The whole variable domain, filled in from reference TRBV11-3 and TRBJ2-5, reads EAGVVQSPRYKIIEKKQPVAFWCNPISGHNTLYWYLQNLGQGPELLIRYENEEAVDDSQLPKDRFSAERLKGVDSTLKIQPAELGDSAVYLCASSSGLAGIETQYFGPGTRLLVL.

This clonotype was counted many times. The V and J genes are TRBV6-1 and TRBJ2-1, with 7 bases matching TRBD2. From germline, CDR1 is MNHNS and CDR2 SASEGT. This CDR3 spans 16 amino acids. J gave up 7 bases and V 6 bases, and 15 bases lay outside the gene matches. The CDR3 loop reads CASSTPGGGEGNEQFF. Written as DNA, the CDR3 is TGTGCCAGCAGCACCCCTGGCGGGGGTGAAGGGAATGAGCAGTTCTTC.

In this sample, this clonotype turned up many times. The chain has TRBV18 and TRBJ2-1; D is possibly TRBD2 (5 bases). The CDR3 spans 14 residues. Germline V gene data show CDR1 as KGHSH and CDR2 as LQKENI. The V end lost 1 base, the J end lost 6 bases, and 10 bases lay between the germline ends. As DNA, the CDR3 is TGTGCCAGCTCACCACAGGGAGTGACCAATGAGCAGTTCTTC. Translation gives CASSPQGVTNEQFF. Combining the CDR3 with reference TRBV18 and TRBJ2-1 gives the whole variable domain NAGVMQNPRHLVRRRGQEARLRCSPMKGHSHVYWYRQLPEEGLKFMVYLQKENIIDESGMPKERFSAEFPKEGPSILRIQQVVRGDSAAYFCASSPQGVTNEQFFGPGTRLTVL.

This chain connects TRBV6-6 to TRBJ1-5; TRBD1 matches 8 bases. This CDR3 is built from 19 residues. The germline CDR1 and CDR2 sequences are MNHNY and SVGAGI (reference sequence). With V trimmed by 7 bases and J by 0 bases, 17 bases remained unmatched. The CDR3 DNA reads TGTGCCAGCAACCATGGTCAGGGGGCTCCATTTCATAGCAATCAGCCCCAGCATTTT. Amino acid sequence: CASNHGQGAPFHSNQPQHF.

On this clonotype itself: A read error may account for a junction end that differs from germline. J is TRBJ1-4 and V is TRBV6-1; D remains unclear. Germline V gene sequence: CDR1 MNHNS, CDR2 SASEGT. This CDR3 comprises 13 residues. The CDR3 DNA reads as TGTGCCAGCAGTCATACTACTACTGAAAAACTGTTTTTT. Translated: CASSHTTTEKLFF.

This chain joins TRBV2 and TRBJ2-1, with 8 bases lining up with TRBD2. V trimming: 7 bases; J trimming: 4 bases; junction bases outside the gene matches: 3. Per germline, CDR1 SNHLY and CDR2 FYNNEI. This CDR3 contains 13 residues. This chain's CDR3 is CASNQRGYNEQFF. DNA for the CDR3: TGTGCCAGCAACCAGCGGGGGTACAATGAGCAGTTCTTC.

This chain joins TRBV12-3 or TRBV12-4 and TRBJ1-1; D not resolved. The CDR3 covers 16 residues. Trimming pared 2 bases from V and 0 bases from J, leaving 13 bases between. The CDR3 here is CASSLSNGAMNTEAFF. The CDR3 nucleotides are TGTGCCAGCAGTTTAAGTAACGGAGCCATGAACACTGAAGCTTTCTTT.

V is TRBV5-1 and J is TRBJ1-1; D remains unclear. There are 13 residues in the CDR3. CDR1 and CDR2 (germline): SGHRS, YFSETQ. Between the trimmed V and J ends, which lost 0 bases and 8 bases, there was a span of 11 bases. CDR3 nucleotides: TGCGCCAGCAGCTTGGGCCCCGCAGAGGAAGCTTTCTTT. It codes for CASSLGPAEEAFF.